This note documents a single T cell receptor beta chain sequence. Its cognate antigen has yet to be identified. Nothing much larger sits one base from this clone, and base qualities are not available. The sample comes from a study of cytomegalovirus exposure and HLA in healthy donors (dated by TCRdb to the late 2010s). Notes on the research overall: An earlier analysis of approximately 550 of the donors reported approximately 290 Gb of sequence data and about 100 million unique TCR beta sequences from roughly 180 million T cells. About 310 gigabases of sequencing data and tens of millions of unique TCR sequences were included in an early release covering roughly 600 HLA-typed donors. Of the roughly 400 genotyped donors, around 81% fell in the genetic ancestry cluster associated with self-reported Caucasian donors. The study was designed to test whether signatures of past pathogen exposure could be identified by cataloging public T cell receptors. The study profiled the T cell repertoires of hundreds of subjects by immunosequencing and related them to cytomegalovirus serostatus. Besides the first cohort of around 670 subjects, a separate validation cohort made up of 90 to 150 different subjects was used. To predict cytomegalovirus infection status, the study combined high-throughput TCR immunosequencing, statistical association of individual TCRs with disease status, and machine learning. To study patterns of TCR occurrence, a later analysis re-analyzed previously published TCR beta repertoires from 650 to 750 donors and added high-resolution HLA genotyping. The later analysis used no new phenotypic data to find candidate immune exposures, relying instead on TCR beta sequences and their occurrence across donors. An earlier analysis of around 580 of the donors used high-throughput TCR beta sequencing to judge whether each TCR beta V gene segment behaved as functional or pseudogenic. Donor age, sex, ethnicity and CMV serostatus were compiled alongside the repertoire data. A later genetic analysis used genome-wide SNP genotypes for about 55% of the 666 donors, treating that subset as a discovery cohort. All discovery cohort repertoires had been generated on a single sequencing platform. Class I and class II HLA loci were covered by the typing at four-digit resolution. Typing coverage differed by locus: A, B, C, DRB1 and DQB1 were typed in roughly 620-630 donors, DQA1 in roughly 500, DPA1 in nearly 610, and DPB1 in around 440. Because of strong linkage in the cohort, roughly five DR-DQ haplotypes were treated as single units for association and clustering. Across approximately 420 genotyped donors of the cohort, an average of approximately 240,000 unique TCR beta nucleotide sequences per donor were sequenced, and 15% to 20% of those sequences were non-productive.

The cohort comprised more than 550 healthy bone marrow donors. At the time of sampling, every cohort member was nominally healthy, though immune exposures that went unrecorded were likely present. The donor was CMV seropositive and belonged to the group of more than 250 seropositive cohort members. Every donor gave a peripheral blood sample, and the peripheral blood mononuclear cells from that sample were used for TCR beta sequencing. The Qiagen DNeasy Blood Extraction Kit was used to extract genomic DNA from the blood cell samples. The CDR3 spans 18 residues, from the cysteine through the phenylalanine. The kept DNA is CDR3 alone, 54 bases in frame from the first base. V gives up 0 bases and J gives up 1 base, and the segment between their germline ends measures 18 bases. Receptor amplification or capture employed the immunoSEQ multiplex PCR assay. The multiplex PCR relied on a mix of 60 forward primers for TCR Vbeta segments and 13 reverse primers for TCR Jbeta segments. The CDR3 region of rearranged TCR beta genes was amplified from genomic DNA with a multiplex PCR assay. Amplified TCR beta libraries were sequenced as 87-base-pair reads on the Illumina HiSeq System. From the authors' description of their analysis: In a later analysis, tens of millions of unique TCR beta chains were counted across the roughly 610 repertoires, and roughly 11 million of these chains were shared by at least two donors. Raw reads were error-corrected and collapsed into unique sequences with a nearest-neighbor algorithm that merged closely related sequences to remove PCR and sequencing errors. To assign V, D and J gene segments, CDR3 sequences were aligned to IMGT reference sequences. For a sequence to be retained, at least a six-nucleotide match to both a V gene segment and a J gene segment was required. A rearrangement was called productive if the CDR3 had no stop codons and remained in frame with V and J, and every other rearrangement was called non-productive. CDR3 was defined by IMGT convention, running from the second conserved V-encoded cysteine to the conserved J-encoded phenylalanine. The earlier analysis of roughly 590 of the donors excluded any sequence lacking an unambiguous match to a single V gene segment. In an earlier analysis of some 590 of the donors, V segments were called functional above 56.7% productive rearrangements and were called segregating when the between-donor standard deviation exceeded 5%. A statistical classification framework was developed to diagnose cytomegalovirus status using the catalog of TCR beta chain sequences. In a later analysis, V and J genes were assigned by comparing TCR nucleotide sequences against IMGT/GENE-DB human TR gene sequences. A later analysis assigned CDR3 sequences and most-parsimonious VDJ recombination scenarios with the TCRdist pipeline. In a later analysis, each TCR beta chain was defined by its CDR3 amino acid sequence together with its V-gene family, and reads lacking a unique V-gene family were excluded. In a later analysis, 450 to 600 highly shared, low-generation-probability nucleotide sequences were removed to address suspected cross-contamination and a sequencing artifact. For each public chain, a later analysis derived a clonal expansion index from normalized ranks of inferred template counts within each repertoire. Generation probabilities in a later analysis came from a VDJ recombination model fitted to out-of-frame rearrangements, and those results were checked against IGoR. In a later analysis, TCR-TCR, TCR-HLA and TCR-CMV co-occurrence was scored with hypergeometric tests, and a repertoire-size bias correction was applied to TCR pairs. In a later analysis, false discovery rates were estimated by permuting HLA or CMV assignments 20 times. In a later analysis, co-occurring TCRs were grouped using DBSCAN, with TCRdist sequence similarity added in when clustering inside HLA-allele-positive subsets. Repertoires with fewer than 30,000 or more than 120,000 public chains were left out of co-occurrence clustering, as were about five repertoires with anomalous nucleotide sharing. TCRdb carries this immuneACCESS record with in-frame sequences only. Its versions omit some clonotypes, under half of them owing to an unresolved V gene in the studies checked, with the rest unexplained. Clone size and the V and J calls come from that table; the DNA yielded D and trimming. The sample includes about 190,000 clones, with around four fifths observed a single time. Roughly a tenth of the sample comes from the top ten.

What the research found in general, with its limitations: HLA typing was unavailable for some donors at each locus, so association tests used only the typed subset. According to a later analysis, most CMV-associated TCR beta chains appeared to be HLA-restricted, and the HLA associations seemed to be driven largely by CMV exposure. According to a later analysis, TCR association rates differed among HLA loci, with DRB1 alleles showing the most associated TCRs and HLA-C alleles showing the fewest. Compared with the 666-donor mean, donors in an Asian-associated ancestry cluster had fewer N-insertions in productive TCRs, according to a later genetic analysis. Around 16 rarely observed V segments, including chromosome 9 orphons, were excluded from the earlier analysis of approximately 600 of the donors because counts were too low. Broadly in line with IMGT annotations, most TCR beta V segments showed up in productive rearrangements about 87% or about 30% of the time in an earlier analysis of 450 to 750 of the donors. In a later analysis, HLA-associated TCR beta chains showed more clonal expansion and lower generation probabilities than non-associated chains that were equally common. Across donors, most TCR sequences were observed very rarely, whereas some public TCRs were present in many individuals. The classifier was reported to diagnose cytomegalovirus status with high specificity and sensitivity in both the original cohort and the validation cohort. In a later analysis, 16,951 TCR beta sequences were associated with specific HLA alleles at a false discovery rate of 0.05. The only immune exposure information available for the cohort was CMV serostatus. According to the authors, the approach could potentially be generalized to other disease states and immunological phenotypes. A cluster of highly shared sequence variants was judged likely to represent a technical artifact of the sequencing pipeline. In the study, roughly 160 TCR beta chains were listed as associated with cytomegalovirus. Strong co-occurrence of HLA alleles, especially DR and DQ, made assigning TCR associations to individual alleles difficult. According to a later analysis, parvovirus B19, influenza, CMV and Epstein-Barr virus appeared linked to several top co-occurrence clusters. Roughly uniform sequencing depth across donors was assumed in presence/absence analyses, although this assumption may not hold. An association between a missense DCLRE1C variant and V-gene and J-gene trimming of TCR beta chains was found in a later genetic analysis and replicated in an independent cohort. Only TCR beta chains were sequenced in this cohort, and the absence of alpha or paired-chain data limited detectable features. The 87-base-pair reads could not distinguish some IMGT-functional V segments, including TRBV6-2 and TRBV6-3, so those segments were excluded. In vitro tests confirmed that three of the cytomegalovirus-associated TCR beta chains recognize cytomegalovirus antigens. Correlated functional status among segregating V segments might be attributable to linkage disequilibrium, but an unknown experimental factor could not be ruled out. A further reported finding was that TCR beta sequences accurately predicted the HLA-A and HLA-B alleles for most subjects in the first cohort.

The chain links TRBV23-1 with TRBJ1-1; TRBD1 is a weak D gene call, 6 bases matching. TRBV23-1 is treated as an ORF (open reading frame) with a function not yet certain. This clonotype was obtained from a woman between 45 and 60 years old in good health and CMV-seropositive. The sample comprised PBMCs. The base sequence is TGCGCCAGCAGTCAATCGCGGTCCGGAGGACAGCAGAACACTGAAGCTTTCTTT. Protein translation: CASSQSRSGGQQNTEAFF.